The clone carrying this T cell receptor (beta chain) appeared a few times. These data come from a study of T-cell memory formation after mild COVID-19. TCRdb reanalysed the 5' RACE reads using MiXCR and keeps one entry per CDR3 protein. This sample carries over 450,000 distinct CDR3 sequences, 20% of them seen once, and the ten largest clones take roughly an eighth. Germline-derived CDR1 and CDR2 are SEHNR and FQNEAQ (reference sequence). CDR3 length: 15 residues. The trim removed 5 bases at V and 3 bases at J, leaving 9 bases unmatched. The sequenced material came from PBMCs or a T cell subset sorted from them (not recorded which). The genes are TRBV7-9 and TRBJ1-1; TRBD1 aligns across 7 bases. This receptor was obtained from an adult woman who had mild COVID-19 (a few samples of this study predate the infection). Cell type and time point are not known. CDR3 nucleotide sequence: TGTGCCAGCAGCCCGTACAGGGGTAGAGACACTGAAGCTTTCTTT. It translates to CASSPYRGRDTEAFF.